These 3 T cell receptor beta chains were sequenced from one sample in a study of T cells in Graves' hyperthyroidism and ophthalmopathy. From RNA transcripts, TCR beta CDR3 regions were amplified. Initially, a first-round RT-PCR of the TCR CDR3 employed the HTBI primer set. TCRdb fed the multiplex PCR reads into MiXCR, producing one record per CDR3 protein. The sample shows almost 600,000 distinct CDR3 sequences, about 45% of them seen only once. The sequencing sample was made of peripheral blood or thyroid tissue (not recorded which). Receptors originate from a woman between 18 and 29 years old with Graves' hyperthyroidism.

This clonotype has a count of ten or more. This sequence joins TRBV29-1 and TRBJ2-7; no clear D gene. The V and J ends lost 2 bases and 10 bases respectively, with 12 bases between them. The germline CDR1 and CDR2 sequences are SQVTM and ANQGSEA. CDR3 size: 11 residues. The CDR3 region is CSVETQSRQYF. CDR3 coding DNA: TGCAGCGTTGAAACCCAGAGCCGACAGTACTTC.

A remark on this clonotype: One end of the junction fails to match germline, which may point to a read error. The V and J genes are TRBV4-2 and TRBJ1-5; D call uncertain. Germline CDR1 is LGHNA and CDR2 is YNFKEQ. This CDR3 spans 14 amino acids. The CDR3 region is CASSQVYSNQPQRF. DNA for the CDR3: TGTGCCAGCAGCCAAGTATATAGCAATCAGCCCCAGCGTTTT.

The V gene is TRBV10-3, the J gene TRBJ2-1; TRBD2 aligns across 14 bases. Germline V gene sequence: CDR1 ENHRY, CDR2 SYGVKD. The CDR3 sequence is 17 residues long. Germline trimming cut 3 bases from V and 0 bases from J; bases unmatched to any gene: 1. CDR3 nucleotide sequence: TGTGCCATCAGTGATGGGACTAGCGGGAGCTCCTACAATGAGCAGTTCTTC. Translated: CAISDGTSGSSYNEQFF.